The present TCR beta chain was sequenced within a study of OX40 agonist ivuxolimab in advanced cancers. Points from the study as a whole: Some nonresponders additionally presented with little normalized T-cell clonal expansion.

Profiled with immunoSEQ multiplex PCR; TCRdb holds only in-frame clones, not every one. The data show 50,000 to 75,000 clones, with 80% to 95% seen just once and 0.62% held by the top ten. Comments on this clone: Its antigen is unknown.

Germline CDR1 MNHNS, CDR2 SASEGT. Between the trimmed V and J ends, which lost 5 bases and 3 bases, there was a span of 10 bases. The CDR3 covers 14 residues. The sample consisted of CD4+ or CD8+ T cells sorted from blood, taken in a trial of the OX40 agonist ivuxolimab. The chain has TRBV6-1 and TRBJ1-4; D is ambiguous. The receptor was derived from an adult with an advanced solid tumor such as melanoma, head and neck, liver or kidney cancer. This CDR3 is CASSTGRSNEKLFF. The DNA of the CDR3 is TGTGCCAGCAGTACTGGGCGGTCTAATGAAAAACTGTTTTTT.